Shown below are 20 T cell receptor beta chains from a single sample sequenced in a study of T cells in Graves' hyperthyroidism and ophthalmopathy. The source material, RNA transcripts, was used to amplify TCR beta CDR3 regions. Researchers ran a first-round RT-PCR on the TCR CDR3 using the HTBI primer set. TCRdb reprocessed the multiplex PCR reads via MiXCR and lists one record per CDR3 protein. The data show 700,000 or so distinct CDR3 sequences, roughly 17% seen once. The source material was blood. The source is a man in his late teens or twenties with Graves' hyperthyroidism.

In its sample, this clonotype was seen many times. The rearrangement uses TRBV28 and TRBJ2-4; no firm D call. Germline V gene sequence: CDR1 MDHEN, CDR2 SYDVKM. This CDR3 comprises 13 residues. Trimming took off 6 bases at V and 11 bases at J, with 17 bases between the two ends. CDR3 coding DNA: TGTGCCAGCAGAAGGAGAGGCGGTTCGTTTCAGTACTTC. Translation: CASRRRGGSFQYF.

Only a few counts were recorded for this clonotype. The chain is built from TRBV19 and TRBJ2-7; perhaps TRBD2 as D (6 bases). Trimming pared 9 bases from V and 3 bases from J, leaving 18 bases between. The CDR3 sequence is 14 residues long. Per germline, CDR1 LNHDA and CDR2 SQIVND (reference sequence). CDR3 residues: CASRRGGYIYEQYF. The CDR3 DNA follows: TGTGCCAGCCGCCGCGGAGGGTACATCTACGAGCAGTACTTC.

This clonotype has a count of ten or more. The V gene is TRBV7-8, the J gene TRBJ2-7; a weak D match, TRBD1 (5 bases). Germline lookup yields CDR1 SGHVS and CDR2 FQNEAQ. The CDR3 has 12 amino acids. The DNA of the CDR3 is TGTGCGAGCGCAGGGAACTCCTACGAGCAGTACTTC. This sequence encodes CASAGNSYEQYF.

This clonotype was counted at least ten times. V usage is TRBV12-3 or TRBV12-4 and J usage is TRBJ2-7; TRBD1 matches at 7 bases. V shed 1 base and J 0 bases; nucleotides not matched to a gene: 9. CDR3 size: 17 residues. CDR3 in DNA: TGTGCCAGCAGTTTAGGGTGGGGCAGGGGGAGCTCCTACGAGCAGTACTTC. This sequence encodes CASSLGWGRGSSYEQYF.

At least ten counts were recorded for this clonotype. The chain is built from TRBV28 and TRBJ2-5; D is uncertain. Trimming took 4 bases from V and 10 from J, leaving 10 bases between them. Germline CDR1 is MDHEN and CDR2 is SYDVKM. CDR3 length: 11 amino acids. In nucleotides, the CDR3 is TGTGCCAGCAGTTCTGGGTCCCGCCAGTACTTC. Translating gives CASSSGSRQYF.

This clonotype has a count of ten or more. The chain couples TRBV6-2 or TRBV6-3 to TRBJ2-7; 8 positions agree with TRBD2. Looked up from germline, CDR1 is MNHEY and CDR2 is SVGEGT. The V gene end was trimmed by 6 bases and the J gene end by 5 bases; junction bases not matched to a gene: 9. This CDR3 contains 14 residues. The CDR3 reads CASSYSGMSNEQYF. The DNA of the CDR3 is TGTGCCAGCAGCTATAGCGGGATGAGCAACGAGCAGTACTTC.

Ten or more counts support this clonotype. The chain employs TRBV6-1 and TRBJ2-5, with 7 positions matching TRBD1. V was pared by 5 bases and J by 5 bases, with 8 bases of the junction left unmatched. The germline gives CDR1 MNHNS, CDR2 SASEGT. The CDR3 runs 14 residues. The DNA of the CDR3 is TGTGCCAGCAGTCCCACGGGACAGAGGGAGACCCAGTACTTC. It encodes CASSPTGQRETQYF.

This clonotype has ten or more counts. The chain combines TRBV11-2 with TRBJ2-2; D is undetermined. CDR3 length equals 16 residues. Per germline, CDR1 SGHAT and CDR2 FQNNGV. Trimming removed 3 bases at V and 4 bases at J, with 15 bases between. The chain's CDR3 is CASSLSALRATGELFF. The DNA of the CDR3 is TGTGCCAGCAGCTTGTCCGCCCTCCGTGCCACCGGGGAGCTGTTTTTT.

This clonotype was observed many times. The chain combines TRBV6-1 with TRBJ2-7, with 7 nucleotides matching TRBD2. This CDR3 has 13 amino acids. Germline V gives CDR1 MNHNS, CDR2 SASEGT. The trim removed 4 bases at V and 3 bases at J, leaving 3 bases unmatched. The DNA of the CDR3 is TGTGCCAGCAGTGCAGAGCGGGGCTACGAGCAGTACTTC. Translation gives CASSAERGYEQYF.

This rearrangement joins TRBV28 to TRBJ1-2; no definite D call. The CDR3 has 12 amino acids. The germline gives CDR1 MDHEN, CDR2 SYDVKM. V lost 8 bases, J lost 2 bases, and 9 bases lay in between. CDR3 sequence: CASYGVNYGYTF. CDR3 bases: TGTGCCAGCTACGGGGTGAACTATGGCTACACCTTC.

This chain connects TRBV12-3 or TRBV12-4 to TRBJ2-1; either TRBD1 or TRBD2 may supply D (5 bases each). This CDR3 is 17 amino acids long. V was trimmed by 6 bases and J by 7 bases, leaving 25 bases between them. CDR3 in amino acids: CASRVLGVGAASNEQFF. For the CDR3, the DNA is TGTGCCAGCAGGGTTTTGGGGGTAGGGGCTGCGTCAAATGAGCAGTTCTTC.

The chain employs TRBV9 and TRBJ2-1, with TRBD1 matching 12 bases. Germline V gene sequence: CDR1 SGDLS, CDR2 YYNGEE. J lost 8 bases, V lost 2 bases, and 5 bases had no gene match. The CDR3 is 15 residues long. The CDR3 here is CASSVGQGAGDEQFF. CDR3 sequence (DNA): TGTGCCAGCAGCGTGGGACAGGGGGCGGGTGATGAGCAGTTCTTC. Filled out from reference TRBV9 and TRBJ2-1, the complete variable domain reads DSGVTQTPKHLITATGQRVTLRCSPRSGDLSVYWYQQSLDQGLQFLIQYYNGEERAKGNILERFSAQQFPDLHSELNLSSLELGDSALYFCASSVGQGAGDEQFFGPGTRLTVL.

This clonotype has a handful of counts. The CDR3 sequence: CSVARATNEKLFF. The CDR3 DNA reads TGCAGCGTTGCCAGAGCAACTAATGAAAAACTGTTTTTT. The chain employs TRBV29-1 and TRBJ1-4; D is ambiguous. The CDR3 has 13 residues. Deletions cut 4 bases from V and 0 bases from J, with 6 bases between. Germline V CDR1 and CDR2: SQVTM, ANQGSEA.

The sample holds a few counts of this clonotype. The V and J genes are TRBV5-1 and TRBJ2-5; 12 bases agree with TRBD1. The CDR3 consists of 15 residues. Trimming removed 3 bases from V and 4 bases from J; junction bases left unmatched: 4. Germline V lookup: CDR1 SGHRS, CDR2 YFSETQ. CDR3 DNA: TGCGCCAGCAGCTCCGCGGGACAGGGGGCAGAGACCCAGTACTTC. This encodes CASSSAGQGAETQYF. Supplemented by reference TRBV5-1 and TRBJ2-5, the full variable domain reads KAGVTQTPRYLIKTRGQQVTLSCSPISGHRSVSWYQQTPGQGLQFLFEYFSETQRNKGNFPGRFSGRQFSNSRSEMNVSTLELGDSALYLCASSSAGQGAETQYFGPGTRLLVL.

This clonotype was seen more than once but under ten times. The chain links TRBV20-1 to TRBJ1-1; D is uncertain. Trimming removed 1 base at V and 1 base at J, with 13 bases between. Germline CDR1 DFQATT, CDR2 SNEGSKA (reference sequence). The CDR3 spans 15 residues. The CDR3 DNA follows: TGCAGTGCTAGAGTTAAGATTAGTAAGAACACTGAAGCTTTCTTT. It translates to CSARVKISKNTEAFF.

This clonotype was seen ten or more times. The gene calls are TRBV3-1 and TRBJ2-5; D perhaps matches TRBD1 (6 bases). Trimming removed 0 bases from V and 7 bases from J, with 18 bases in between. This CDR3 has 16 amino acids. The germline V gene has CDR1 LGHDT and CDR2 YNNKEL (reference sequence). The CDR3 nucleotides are TGTGCCAGCAGCCAAGAGAGGACGGTCTTAGGGGGGACCCAGTACTTC. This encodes CASSQERTVLGGTQYF.

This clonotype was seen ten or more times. The DNA of the CDR3 is TGTGCCTGGAGTTACGAAGCGGGAGGAAATGAGCAGTTCTTC. This translates into CAWSYEAGGNEQFF. The V and J genes are TRBV30 and TRBJ2-1; 9 nucleotides agree with TRBD2. CDR1 and CDR2 (germline): GTSNPN, SVGIG (reference sequence). The CDR3 has 14 amino acids. The trim removed 2 bases at V and 7 bases at J, leaving 6 bases unmatched.

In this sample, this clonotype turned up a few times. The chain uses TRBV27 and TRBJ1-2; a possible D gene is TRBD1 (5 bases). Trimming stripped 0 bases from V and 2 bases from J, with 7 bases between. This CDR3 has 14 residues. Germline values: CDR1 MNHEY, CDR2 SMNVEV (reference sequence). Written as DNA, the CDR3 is TGTGCCAGCAGTTTATCCGCAGGGAACTATGGCTACACCTTC. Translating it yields CASSLSAGNYGYTF.

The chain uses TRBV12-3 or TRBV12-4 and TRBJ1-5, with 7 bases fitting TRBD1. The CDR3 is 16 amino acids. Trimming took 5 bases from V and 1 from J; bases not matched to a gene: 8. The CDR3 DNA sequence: TGTGCCAGCAGTCAGACAGGGTCTTGGAGCAATCAGCCCCAGCATTTT. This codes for CASSQTGSWSNQPQHF.

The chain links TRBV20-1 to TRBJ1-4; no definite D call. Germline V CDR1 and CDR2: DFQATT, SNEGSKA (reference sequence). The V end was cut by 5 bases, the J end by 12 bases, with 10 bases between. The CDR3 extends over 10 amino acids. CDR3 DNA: TGCAGTGCTGGGAGGTCGGAACTGTTTTTT. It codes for CSAGRSELFF.